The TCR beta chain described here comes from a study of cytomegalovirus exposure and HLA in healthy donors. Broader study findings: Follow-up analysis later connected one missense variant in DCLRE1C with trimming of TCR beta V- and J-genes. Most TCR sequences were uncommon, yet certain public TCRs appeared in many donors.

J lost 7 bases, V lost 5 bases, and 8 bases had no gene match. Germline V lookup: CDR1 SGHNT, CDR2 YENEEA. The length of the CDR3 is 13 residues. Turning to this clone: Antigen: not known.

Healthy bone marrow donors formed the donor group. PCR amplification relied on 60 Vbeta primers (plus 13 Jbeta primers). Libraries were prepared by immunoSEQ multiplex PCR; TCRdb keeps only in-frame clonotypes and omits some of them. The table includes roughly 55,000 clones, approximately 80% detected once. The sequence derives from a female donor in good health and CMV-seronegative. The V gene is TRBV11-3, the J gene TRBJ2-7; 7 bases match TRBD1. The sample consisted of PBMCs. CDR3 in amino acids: CASSRDSLGEQYF. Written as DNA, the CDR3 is TGTGCCAGCAGCCGGGACAGTTTAGGGGAGCAGTACTTC.